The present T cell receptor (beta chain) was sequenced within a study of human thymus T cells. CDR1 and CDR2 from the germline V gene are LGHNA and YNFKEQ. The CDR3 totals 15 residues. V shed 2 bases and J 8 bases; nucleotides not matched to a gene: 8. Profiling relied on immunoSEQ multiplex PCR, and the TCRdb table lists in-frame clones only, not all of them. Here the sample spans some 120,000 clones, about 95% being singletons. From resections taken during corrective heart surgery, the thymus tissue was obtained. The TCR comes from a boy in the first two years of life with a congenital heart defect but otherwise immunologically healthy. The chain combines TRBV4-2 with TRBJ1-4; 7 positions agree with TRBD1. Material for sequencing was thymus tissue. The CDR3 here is CASSQPSGQPEKLFF. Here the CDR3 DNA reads TGTGCCAGCAGCCAACCCTCGGGACAGCCCGAAAAACTGTTTTTT.